The sequence of this TCR beta chain was determined in a study of beta chain features in type 1 diabetes. Across the whole study: Patients and healthy donors were similar in age, gender and cell yields. Sorted cells from all samples, numbering roughly 100,000,000, were examined. Regarding the study as a whole: Insertion counts at VDJ junctions were lower in type 1 diabetes patients, who also showed more deletions there. A moderate, significant TCRB CDR3 shortening appeared in type 1 diabetes across four CD4+ subsets.

The whole isolated RNA underwent reverse transcription, so sequencing captured expressed TCRB transcripts. The assay was immunoSEQ multiplex PCR, and TCRdb's table has in-frame clones only and misses some. The table records a few hundred thousand clones, roughly 9.8% of them present only once. This clone showed up just a few times. The antigen remains undetermined. Using CD45RO/CCR7/CD25/CD127/CD95/CD27, CD4+ naive, central memory, regulatory and stem cell-like memory cells were sorted. The CDR3 totals 13 residues. Germline loops: CDR1 SGHVS, CDR2 FQNEAQ. The V and J ends lost 0 bases and 7 bases respectively, with 9 bases between them.

The source of this sequence is a man aged 30 to 39 with type 1 diabetes. Input material: central memory CD4+ T cells from blood. The chain links TRBV7-8 to TRBJ1-2; no firm D call. Here the CDR3 DNA reads TGTGCCAGCAGCTTAGCAGGGAGTGGTGGCTACACCTTC. Amino acids: CASSLAGSGGYTF. Variable domain in full (rest from reference TRBV7-8 and TRBJ1-2): GAGVSQSPRYKVAKRGQDVALRCDPISGHVSLFWYQQALGQGPEFLTYFQNEAQLDKSGLPSDRFFAERPEGSVSTLKIQRTQQEDSAVYLCASSLAGSGGYTFGSGTRLTVV.